This T cell receptor beta chain was sequenced in a study of cytomegalovirus exposure and HLA in healthy donors. This clone was detected only a few times. The PCR made use of 60 Vbeta and 13 Jbeta primers. Here immunoSEQ multiplex PCR was the method, and the copy in TCRdb shows in-frame clones only, minus some. The data show under 150,000 clones, with roughly three quarters seen just once and 0.94% held by the top ten. This CDR3 spans 13 amino acids. The V gene lost 1 base and the J gene lost 4 bases, with 7 bases spanning the gap. CDR1 and CDR2 from the germline V gene are SGHTA and FQGNSA. The clonotype was recovered from a woman aged 60 to 75 in good health and CMV-seronegative. What was sequenced was PBMCs. The chain employs TRBV7-2 and TRBJ1-1, with D uncertain. The CDR3, as DNA: TGTGCCAGCAGCTTAGGCGGGTCCACTGAAGCTTTCTTT. Encoded protein: CASSLGGSTEAFF.